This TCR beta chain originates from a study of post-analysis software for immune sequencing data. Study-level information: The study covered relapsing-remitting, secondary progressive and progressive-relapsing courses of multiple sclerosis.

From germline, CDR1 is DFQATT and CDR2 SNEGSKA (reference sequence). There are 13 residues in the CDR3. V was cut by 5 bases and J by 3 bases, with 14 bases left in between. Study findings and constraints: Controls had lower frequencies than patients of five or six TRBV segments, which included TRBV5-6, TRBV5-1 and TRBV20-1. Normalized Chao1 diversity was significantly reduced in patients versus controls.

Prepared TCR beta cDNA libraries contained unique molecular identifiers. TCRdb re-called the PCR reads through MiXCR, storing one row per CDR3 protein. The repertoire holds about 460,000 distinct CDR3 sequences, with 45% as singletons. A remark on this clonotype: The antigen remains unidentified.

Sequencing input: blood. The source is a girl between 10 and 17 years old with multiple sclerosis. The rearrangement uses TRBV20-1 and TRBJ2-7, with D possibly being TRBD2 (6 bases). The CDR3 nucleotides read TGCAGTGCTGACACTAGCTCCAACTACGAGCAGTACTTC. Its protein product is CSADTSSNYEQYF.